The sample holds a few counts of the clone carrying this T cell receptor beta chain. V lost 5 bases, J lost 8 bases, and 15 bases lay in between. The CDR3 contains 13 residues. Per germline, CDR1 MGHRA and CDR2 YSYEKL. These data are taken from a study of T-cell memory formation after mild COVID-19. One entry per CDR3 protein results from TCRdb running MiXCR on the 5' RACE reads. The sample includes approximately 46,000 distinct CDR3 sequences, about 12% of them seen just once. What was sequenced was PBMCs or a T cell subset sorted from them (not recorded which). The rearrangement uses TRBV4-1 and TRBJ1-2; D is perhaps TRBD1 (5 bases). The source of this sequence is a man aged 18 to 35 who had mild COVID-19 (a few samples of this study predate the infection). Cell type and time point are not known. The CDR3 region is CASSSGTGLGYTF. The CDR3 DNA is TGCGCCAGCAGCTCCGGGACTGGCCTAGGCTACACCTTC.